This entry lists 9 T cell receptor beta chains sequenced from one sample in a study of blood T cell repertoires in COVID-19. TCRdb keeps only in-frame clones here, not all; method: immunoSEQ multiplex PCR. Among some 150,000 clones listed, roughly 87% were seen once. The sequenced sample was PBMCs or T cells enriched from blood (not recorded which). These receptors came from a human donor with acute COVID-19. The donor label of this sample is uncertain.

The rearrangement joins TRBV4-3 to TRBJ1-2, with TRBD1 identical over 10 bases. Germline-derived CDR1 and CDR2 are LGHNA and YSLEER. J was trimmed by 0 bases and V by 1 base; bases with no gene match: 2. The CDR3 has 16 amino acids. CDR3 DNA sequence: TGCGCCAGCAGCCAAGGGACAGGGGGAGCTAACTATGGCTACACCTTC. Residues: CASSQGTGGANYGYTF.

V and J are TRBV18 and TRBJ1-1; 8 bases agree with TRBD1. The CDR3 has 14 residues. CDR1 is KGHSH and CDR2 is LQKENI in the germline V gene. V trimming: 10 bases; J trimming: 2 bases; junction bases outside the gene matches: 9. In nucleotides, the CDR3 is TGTGCCACTGGGACAGGCGCCACCAACACTGAAGCTTTCTTT. It yields the protein CATGTGATNTEAFF.

The chain uses TRBV7-2 and TRBJ1-4; no definite D call. The germline V gene encodes CDR1 SGHTA and CDR2 FQGNSA. This CDR3 comprises 15 residues. V shed 5 bases and J shed 7 bases, with 17 bases lying between them. DNA of the CDR3: TGTGCCAGCAGCCCGAACCCGGGAGCTGGTGAAAAACTGTTTTTT. This codes for CASSPNPGAGEKLFF.

Here the CDR3 reads CASSQEKGRGWENTEAFF. Here the CDR3 DNA reads TGTGCCAGCAGCCAAGAAAAGGGCAGGGGTTGGGAGAACACTGAAGCTTTCTTT. The rearrangement uses TRBV3-1 (or the pseudogene TRBV3-2) and TRBJ1-1; a possible D gene is TRBD1 (6 bases). Germline V gene sequence: CDR1 LGHDT, CDR2 YNNKEL (reference sequence). This CDR3 has 18 residues. Trimming pared 0 bases from V and 1 base from J, leaving 18 bases between.

J is TRBJ2-2 and V is TRBV6-5; D gene ambiguous. Between the trimmed V and J ends, which lost 6 bases and 3 bases, there was a span of 8 bases. The CDR3 spans 13 residues. The germline V gene has CDR1 MNHEY and CDR2 SVGAGI. CDR3 sequence (DNA): TGTGCCAGCAGAACAGATTACACCGGGGAGCTGTTTTTT. Its protein is CASRTDYTGELFF.

This clone appeared a single time. The chain carries TRBV29-1 and TRBJ2-2, with TRBD2 as a possible D gene (6 bases). There are 14 residues in the CDR3. Germline-derived CDR1 and CDR2 are SQVTM and ANQGSEA. V lost 1 base and J 7 bases, leaving 13 bases between the germline ends. CDR3 region: CSVEVQPGSGELFF. CDR3 bases: TGCAGCGTTGAAGTACAGCCCGGGAGCGGGGAGCTGTTTTTT.

The V and J genes are TRBV7-2 and TRBJ2-7; the D is unclear. Germline CDR1 and CDR2: SGHTA and FQGNSA. Trimming cost V 1 base and J 1 base, with 5 bases left between them. The CDR3 is made up of 13 amino acids. The CDR3 region is CASSLDSSYEQYF. The CDR3 DNA reads TGTGCCAGCAGCTTAGATTCGTCCTACGAGCAGTACTTC.

V and J are TRBV30 and TRBJ1-5; D perhaps matches TRBD1 (6 bases). V was cut by 3 bases and J by 0 bases, with 12 bases left in between. The germline CDR1 and CDR2 sequences are GTSNPN and SVGIG (reference sequence). The CDR3 loop spans 15 amino acids. The chain's CDR3 is CAWRLRTDSNQPQHF. The CDR3 nucleotides are TGTGCCTGGAGACTTCGGACAGATAGCAATCAGCCCCAGCATTTT. The complete variable domain, with remaining parts taken from reference TRBV30 and TRBJ1-5, reads SQTIHQWPATLVQPVGSPLSLECTVEGTSNPNLYWYRQAAGRGLQLLFYSVGIGQISSEVPQNLSASRPQDRQFILSSKKLLLSDSGFYLCAWRLRTDSNQPQHFGDGTRLSIL.

The chain has TRBV19 and TRBJ1-1; tentative D call: TRBD1 (5 bases). This CDR3 contains 15 residues. Germline assignment: CDR1 LNHDA and CDR2 SQIVND (reference sequence). Trimming pared 4 bases from V and 4 bases from J, leaving 16 bases between. The CDR3 here is CASSTPGGLGTEAFF. The CDR3 DNA sequence: TGTGCCAGTAGTACCCCGGGGGGGTTGGGCACTGAAGCTTTCTTT.